One and the same sample provided the 26 T cell receptor beta chains below, sequenced in a study of cytomegalovirus exposure and HLA in healthy donors. A multiplex PCR was run with 60 Vbeta primers and 13 Jbeta primers. The method was immunoSEQ multiplex PCR; TCRdb's version includes in-frame clones alone and lacks a portion of them. The sample lists tens of thousands of clones, 77% occurring once. Sequencing input: PBMCs. The receptor set was obtained from a middle-aged man in good health and CMV-seropositive.

The rearrangement uses TRBV19 and TRBJ1-2; 12 bases line up with TRBD1. V lost 8 bases, J lost 3 bases, and 7 bases stayed unmatched. Germline V gene lookup returns CDR1 LNHDA and CDR2 SQIVND (reference sequence). The CDR3 covers 15 residues. CDR3 bases: TGTGCCAGTGCGTCGGGACAGGGGGCTCACTATGGCTACACCTTC. This gives the protein CASASGQGAHYGYTF.

In this sample, this clone turned up a few times. The V gene is TRBV28, the J gene TRBJ1-1; D ambiguous. Germline CDR1 reads MDHEN; CDR2 reads SYDVKM. Deletions cut 2 bases from V and 5 bases from J, with 15 bases between. CDR3 length: 15 amino acids. The CDR3 reads CASSLEIRVGTEAFF. CDR3 sequence (DNA): TGTGCCAGCAGTTTAGAAATTCGGGTTGGGACTGAAGCTTTCTTT. Complete variable domain (other parts from reference TRBV28 and TRBJ1-1): DVKVTQSSRYLVKRTGEKVFLECVQDMDHENMFWYRQDPGLGLRLIYFSYDVKMKEKGDIPEGYSVSREKKERFSLILESASTNQTSMYLCASSLEIRVGTEAFFGQGTRLTVV.

The chain has TRBV28 and TRBJ2-5; no firm D call. With the DNA end fitting TRBJ2-7 better, the J assignment may be wrong. This CDR3 comprises 13 residues. The germline V gene encodes CDR1 MDHEN and CDR2 SYDVKM. The CDR3 sequence is CASSSTRKYEQYF. CDR3 DNA sequence: TGTGCCAGCAGTTCCACTCGTAAGTACGAGCAGTACTTC.

This chain uses TRBV6-4 with TRBJ2-1; 9 bases agree with TRBD2. Trimming at V came to 4 bases and at J to 7 bases, leaving 8 bases not matched to a gene. The CDR3 loop spans 15 amino acids. Germline CDR1 and CDR2: MRHNA and SNTAGT. In nucleotides, the CDR3 is TGTGCCAGCAGTGGGGCTAGCGGGGACGCAAATGAGCAGTTCTTC. Its protein is CASSGASGDANEQFF.

The rearrangement links TRBV7-9 to TRBJ2-1; 9 bases fit TRBD2. This CDR3 is built from 16 residues. The trim removed 2 bases at V and 4 bases at J, leaving 6 bases unmatched. Per germline, CDR1 SEHNR and CDR2 FQNEAQ (reference sequence). The CDR3 sequence is CASSLSWTSEYNEQFF. The DNA of the CDR3 is TGTGCCAGCAGCTTAAGTTGGACTAGCGAGTACAATGAGCAGTTCTTC.

The chain links TRBV12-5 to TRBJ2-3; unclear D gene. Germline CDR1 reads LGHNT; CDR2 reads FRNRAP. This CDR3 is 13 amino acids long. The V gene lost 3 bases and the J gene lost 2 bases, with 6 bases spanning the gap. CDR3 sequence (DNA): TGTGCTAGTGGTTTCCCCAACACAGATACGCAGTATTTT. Translated, it gives CASGFPNTDTQYF.

This clone occurred a few times. Mismatch with germline at one junction end may stem from a read error. The chain joins TRBV6-4 to TRBJ2-6; D is perhaps TRBD1 (5 bases). CDR3 length: 15 amino acids. Germline CDR1 and CDR2: MRHNA and SNTAGT. CDR3 DNA: TGTGCCAGCAGTGACGAGAGCTCTGGGGCCAACGGCCTGACTTTC. Protein product: CASSDESSGANGLTF.

V and J are TRBV28 and TRBJ1-1, with 12 bases matching TRBD1. V gave up 3 bases and J gave up 10 bases; unmatched junction bases: 15. The CDR3 is 17 residues long. Germline-derived CDR1 and CDR2 are MDHEN and SYDVKM. CDR3 residues: CASSFSGTGGARGRAFF. CDR3 nucleotides: TGTGCCAGCAGTTTCTCCGGGACAGGGGGCGCAAGGGGTCGAGCTTTCTTT.

This clone came up a few times. The J gene is TRBJ2-1, the V gene TRBV7-2; D call uncertain. The CDR3 extends over 12 amino acids. The V gene's germline CDR1 is SGHTA and CDR2 FQGNSA. The V end lost 6 bases, the J end lost 7 bases, and 10 bases lay between the germline ends. The CDR3 region has the DNA TGTGCCAGCAGTCGTATGACTAATGAGCAGTTCTTC. Protein sequence: CASSRMTNEQFF.

The rearrangement uses TRBV19 and TRBJ1-2, with 7 bases that match TRBD1. The CDR3 totals 12 residues. Germline CDR1 reads LNHDA; CDR2 reads SQIVND (reference sequence). V lost 7 bases and J lost 3; bases outside the gene matches: 2. In DNA form, the CDR3 reads TGTGCCAGTAACAGGGGCGACTATGGCTACACCTTC. Translation: CASNRGDYGYTF.

This chain uses TRBV14 with TRBJ2-1, with TRBD2 as a possible D gene (6 bases). This CDR3 region has 15 residues. Germline CDR1 reads SGHDN; CDR2 reads FVKESK. V was trimmed by 7 bases and J by 2 bases, leaving 15 bases between them. CDR3 in amino acids: CASTKGGAPYNEQFF. The CDR3 DNA sequence: TGTGCCAGCACCAAGGGCGGGGCCCCCTACAATGAGCAGTTCTTC.

The V call is TRBV19, the J call TRBJ2-7, with D possibly being TRBD1 (5 bases). There are 14 residues in the CDR3. V was clipped by 0 bases and J by 5 bases, with 11 bases between them. Germline CDR1 LNHDA, CDR2 SQIVND (reference sequence). The CDR3 protein is CASSIDIPGNEQYF. For the CDR3, the DNA is TGTGCCAGTAGTATAGATATACCAGGGAACGAGCAGTACTTC.

This rearrangement joins TRBV11-3 to TRBJ2-5, with 7 bases matching TRBD2. The V gene end was trimmed by 6 bases and the J gene end by 2 bases; junction bases not matched to a gene: 12. Germline V gives CDR1 SGHNT, CDR2 YENEEA. CDR3 length: 16 amino acids. The CDR3 region is CASRGLGGFTQETQYF. The CDR3 region has the DNA TGTGCCAGCAGAGGACTAGGCGGGTTCACTCAAGAGACCCAGTACTTC.

The rearrangement uses TRBV4-1 and TRBJ1-5; unclear D gene. V was clipped by 1 base and J by 0 bases, with 16 bases between them. Germline loops: CDR1 MGHRA, CDR2 YSYEKL. The CDR3 sequence is 18 residues long. Here the CDR3 reads CASSQVFAGSYSNQPQHF. The CDR3 nucleotides are TGCGCCAGCAGCCAAGTATTTGCGGGAAGTTATAGCAATCAGCCCCAGCATTTT.

This clone came up once. J is TRBJ2-7 and V is TRBV4-3; 7 bases are a match to TRBD1. Germline CDR1 is LGHNA and CDR2 is YSLEER. The J segment lost 7 bases and the V segment lost 0 bases, leaving 12 bases of the junction unmatched. The length of the CDR3 is 16 residues. The CDR3 DNA follows: TGCGCCAGCAGCCAAGAGTACGGAACAGGGGTTCCGGAGCAGTACTTC. This translates into CASSQEYGTGVPEQYF.

The chain is built from TRBV7-2 and TRBJ2-1; weak D call: TRBD2 (6 bases). Germline assignment: CDR1 SGHTA and CDR2 FQGNSA. V was trimmed by 5 bases and J by 0 bases, leaving 11 bases between them. The CDR3 covers 15 residues. CDR3 region: CASSIGAGSYNEQFF. In DNA, the CDR3 is TGTGCCAGCAGCATAGGAGCGGGCTCCTACAATGAGCAGTTCTTC.

The rearrangement uses TRBV4-2 and TRBJ1-1; no firm D call. Germline values: CDR1 LGHNA, CDR2 YNFKEQ. V lost 0 bases and J 0 bases, leaving 5 bases between the germline ends. CDR3 length: 14 residues. CDR3 sequence reads: CASSQDELNTEAFF. As DNA, the CDR3 is TGTGCCAGCAGCCAAGATGAGTTGAACACTGAAGCTTTCTTT.

The V gene is TRBV23-1, the J gene TRBJ1-1; 11 bases match TRBD1. TRBV23-1 is assigned to the ORF class and has an uncertain function. The CDR3 sequence is 17 residues long. The J segment lost 2 bases and the V segment lost 0 bases, leaving 5 bases of the junction unmatched. This chain's CDR3 is CASSQSNGTGGNTEAFF. For the CDR3, the DNA is TGCGCCAGCAGTCAATCTAACGGGACAGGGGGTAACACTGAAGCTTTCTTT.

V is TRBV19 and J is TRBJ2-5, with 12 bases fitting TRBD1. The CDR3 loop spans 14 amino acids. Germline CDR1 reads LNHDA; CDR2 reads SQIVND (reference sequence). The V and J ends lost 5 bases and 11 bases, in that order; junction bases with no gene match: 9. The CDR3 nucleotides read TGTGCCAGTAGTGCGGGGACAGGGGGCGAAGAGCAGTACTTC. Amino acid sequence: CASSAGTGGEEQYF.

This rearrangement joins TRBV7-9 to TRBJ2-5, with D possibly being TRBD2 (6 bases). Trimming left V 5 bases short and J 2 bases short, with 24 bases between. The CDR3 is 18 residues long. The V gene's germline CDR1 is SEHNR and CDR2 FQNEAQ (reference sequence). The CDR3 coding sequence is TGTGCCAGCAGCCTCCGCCAGCTGCCTAGCGTAGTTCAAGAGACCCAGTACTTC. Its protein is CASSLRQLPSVVQETQYF.

The rearrangement uses TRBV4-1 and TRBJ2-1; 7 bases agree with TRBD2. V lost 2 bases and J lost 1; bases outside the gene matches: 8. The CDR3 runs to 17 residues. Germline values: CDR1 MGHRA, CDR2 YSYEKL. The CDR3 loop is CASSQLRGGSSYNEQFF. CDR3 bases: TGCGCCAGCAGCCAACTGAGGGGAGGGTCATCCTACAATGAGCAGTTCTTC.

The J gene is TRBJ1-1, the V gene TRBV7-2, with TRBD1 matching 11 bases. The length of the CDR3 is 17 residues. The junction had 12 bases not matched to a gene; V was cut back by 6 bases and J by 3 bases. Germline-derived CDR1 and CDR2 are SGHTA and FQGNSA. Here the CDR3 DNA reads TGTGCCAGCAGAAGGGCCGGGACAGGGGGACGGGACACTGAAGCTTTCTTT. Translating gives CASRRAGTGGRDTEAFF.

This clone was counted between two and nine times. This chain uses TRBV9 with TRBJ2-1, with 7 bases matching TRBD1. The germline CDR1 and CDR2 sequences are SGDLS and YYNGEE. The CDR3 spans 13 residues. The V segment lost 7 bases and the J segment 6 bases; nucleotides outside the gene matches: 7. The CDR3 loop is CASRPEGANEQFF. The CDR3 DNA reads as TGTGCCAGCCGACCCGAGGGGGCCAATGAGCAGTTCTTC.

The chain uses TRBV6-4 and TRBJ2-3, with a weak D call TRBD2 (6 bases). Between the trimmed V and J ends, which lost 6 bases and 4 bases, there was a span of 17 bases. CDR1 MRHNA and CDR2 SNTAGT come from the germline V gene. The CDR3 loop spans 15 amino acids. For the CDR3, the DNA is TGTGCCAGCAGCGAGGGAGGAGGGGTGGCAGATACGCAGTATTTT. Protein: CASSEGGGVADTQYF.

The genes are TRBV5-1 and TRBJ2-3, with 8 positions matching TRBD2. The CDR3 is 15 amino acids. Germline V gene lookup returns CDR1 SGHRS and CDR2 YFSETQ. The trim removed 5 bases at V and 0 bases at J, leaving 5 bases unmatched. The CDR3 bases are TGCGCCAGCAGTCATTTAGCGGGAAGCACAGATACGCAGTATTTT. Protein: CASSHLAGSTDTQYF.

This chain links TRBV11-2 with TRBJ1-3; D gene ambiguous. The CDR3 loop spans 14 amino acids. Deletions cut 6 bases from V and 0 bases from J, with 9 bases between. Looked up from germline, CDR1 is SGHAT and CDR2 is FQNNGV. CDR3: CASSSSSSGNTIYF. For the CDR3, the DNA is TGTGCCAGCAGTTCGAGTAGCTCTGGAAACACCATATATTTT. Combining the CDR3 with reference TRBV11-2 and TRBJ1-3 gives the whole variable domain EAGVAQSPRYKIIEKRQSVAFWCNPISGHATLYWYQQILGQGPKLLIQFQNNGVVDDSQLPKDRFSAERLKGVDSTLKIQPAKLEDSAVYLCASSSSSSGNTIYFGEGSWLTVV.